The next 24 T cell receptor beta chains were all read from a single sample in a study of neoadjuvant anti-PD-1 for oral cavity cancer. TCRdb keeps only in-frame clones here, not all; method: immunoSEQ multiplex PCR. The top ten clones hold 2% to 2.5% of a sample with 15,000 or so clones, 76% of them seen once. Time point specified: after neoadjuvant nivolumab, at surgical resection. This sample comprised PBMCs, obtained after nivolumab (anti-PD-1) treatment. The origin of the receptors is a person aged 40 to 85 with oral cavity squamous cell carcinoma.

The J gene is TRBJ1-6, the V gene TRBV19; D unresolved. The CDR3 sequence is 15 residues long. The germline CDR1 and CDR2 sequences are LNHDA and SQIVND (reference sequence). The V end was cut by 3 bases, the J end by 6 bases, with 12 bases between. The CDR3 DNA sequence: TGTGCCAGTAGTATTTCGCGACTGGGTAATTCACCCCTCCACTTT. Translating gives CASSISRLGNSPLHF.

The chain has TRBV5-3 and TRBJ2-1; D is unclear. TRBV5-3 is treated as an ORF (open reading frame) with a function not yet certain. The CDR3 is 8 residues long. Trimming removed 3 bases at V and 15 bases at J, with 4 bases between. The CDR3 DNA follows: TGTGCCAGAAGCTGCCCGTTCTTC. This codes for CARSCPFF.

The genes are TRBV12-5 and TRBJ1-2; perhaps TRBD1 as D (5 bases). Trimming removed 6 bases at V and 6 bases at J, with 17 bases between. This CDR3 contains 14 residues. Germline CDR1 LGHNT, CDR2 FRNRAP. The CDR3 is CASGYFPGLNGYTF. The CDR3 DNA reads TGTGCTAGTGGATATTTCCCGGGACTCAATGGCTACACCTTC.

The V gene is TRBV9, the J gene TRBJ2-6; D remains ambiguous. CDR1 and CDR2 from the germline V gene are SGDLS and YYNGEE. Trimming left V 3 bases short and J 2 bases short, with 6 bases between. CDR3 length: 14 amino acids. CDR3 loop: CASSARAGANVLTF. CDR3 in DNA: TGTGCCAGCAGCGCCAGAGCTGGGGCCAACGTCCTGACTTTC.

This clone was seen a single time. The rearrangement links TRBV6-5 to TRBJ2-7; D is uncertain. Trimming stripped 5 bases from V and 3 bases from J, with 11 bases between. CDR3 size: 13 residues. Germline assignment: CDR1 MNHEY and CDR2 SVGAGI. The CDR3: CASSARLDYEQYF. The CDR3 DNA sequence: TGTGCCAGCAGTGCCAGACTTGACTACGAGCAGTACTTC.

Only a few counts were recorded for this clone. Here the CDR3 DNA reads TGTGCCAGCAGCTTGGACAGGGCTAACTATGGCTACACCTTC. The encoded protein is CASSLDRANYGYTF. The genes are TRBV27 and TRBJ1-2; the match to TRBD1 covers 8 bases. Germline V CDR1 and CDR2: MNHEY, SMNVEV (reference sequence). The V and J ends lost 6 bases and 0 bases, in that order; junction bases with no gene match: 3. The CDR3 is made up of 14 amino acids.

The CDR3 spells CASSESTFGNQPQHF. The CDR3 nucleotides are TGTGCCAGCAGTGAGTCTACCTTTGGCAATCAGCCCCAGCATTTT. The chain links TRBV2 to TRBJ1-5; D unresolved. The germline V gene has CDR1 SNHLY and CDR2 FYNNEI. Trimming took 3 bases from V and 2 from J, leaving 11 bases between them. The CDR3 consists of 15 residues.

The rearrangement links TRBV4-1 to TRBJ2-7, with TRBD1 as a possible D gene (5 bases). Germline CDR1 is MGHRA and CDR2 is YSYEKL. This CDR3 contains 15 residues. V was pared by 1 base and J by 5 bases, with 15 bases between. The CDR3 nucleotides read TGCGCCAGCAGCCAAGGTTGGGGCGCCTTCAACGAGCAGTACTTC. Translation: CASSQGWGAFNEQYF.

The chain is built from TRBV29-1 and TRBJ1-2, with D uncertain. The V gene lost 3 bases and the J gene lost 6 bases, with 2 bases spanning the gap. This CDR3 spans 9 amino acids. Germline values: CDR1 SQVTM, CDR2 ANQGSEA. For the CDR3, the DNA is TGCAGCGTTGAGGATGGCTACACCTTC. This sequence encodes CSVEDGYTF.

The chain couples TRBV28 to TRBJ1-4; the match to TRBD1 covers 7 bases. V was pared by 6 bases and J by 3 bases, with 10 bases of the junction left unmatched. The CDR3 is made up of 16 amino acids. Germline V gene lookup returns CDR1 MDHEN and CDR2 SYDVKM. For the CDR3, the DNA is TGTGCCAGCAGGGGCCAGGGGGTGGAAGCTAATGAAAAACTGTTTTTT. Translating it yields CASRGQGVEANEKLFF. The full variable domain, completed using reference TRBV28 and TRBJ1-4, is DVKVTQSSRYLVKRTGEKVFLECVQDMDHENMFWYRQDPGLGLRLIYFSYDVKMKEKGDIPEGYSVSREKKERFSLILESASTNQTSMYLCASRGQGVEANEKLFFGSGTQLSVL.

The V gene is TRBV6-5, the J gene TRBJ2-7; D tentatively fits TRBD1 or TRBD2 (5 bases each). The CDR3 is 13 residues long. V was cut by 6 bases and J by 3 bases, with 12 bases left in between. The germline CDR1 and CDR2 sequences are MNHEY and SVGAGI. This CDR3 reads CASSFQGDYEQYF. The CDR3 nucleotides are TGTGCCAGCAGCTTTCAGGGAGACTACGAGCAGTACTTC.

The rearrangement uses TRBV19 and TRBJ2-5; D possibly corresponds to TRBD1 (5 bases). The CDR3 contains 13 residues. CDR1 and CDR2 (germline): LNHDA, SQIVND (reference sequence). V shed 5 bases and J shed 3 bases, with 10 bases lying between them. This chain's CDR3 is CASSSQGKETQYF. The CDR3 DNA is TGTGCCAGTAGTTCCCAGGGCAAAGAGACCCAGTACTTC.

This clone was picked up a small number of times. The rearrangement uses TRBV2 and TRBJ1-2, with unresolved D. The CDR3 totals 11 residues. Trimming stripped 7 bases from V and 7 bases from J, with 10 bases between. Germline V lookup: CDR1 SNHLY, CDR2 FYNNEI. CDR3 in DNA: TGTGCCAGCACCAGAGCTACTGGCTACACCTTC. Its protein is CASTRATGYTF.

In this sample, this clone turned up a few times. The gene calls are TRBV2 and TRBJ1-1, with D perhaps matching TRBD1 (5 bases). Trimming cost V 9 bases and J 1 base, with 12 bases left between them. Per the germline V gene, CDR1 is SNHLY and CDR2 is FYNNEI. The CDR3 loop spans 13 amino acids. The CDR3 region has the DNA TGTGCCAGTTCGACCGGGGGGAACACTGAAGCTTTCTTT. Amino acid sequence: CASSTGGNTEAFF.

The chain combines TRBV14 with TRBJ1-4; TRBD1 aligns across 8 bases. This CDR3 is built from 15 residues. CDR1 is SGHDN, CDR2 FVKESK, per germline. The V gene end was trimmed by 1 base and the J gene end by 7 bases; junction bases not matched to a gene: 5. CDR3 coding DNA: TGTGCCAGCAGCCAAGCGAGGACAGGGACTGAAAAACTGTTTTTT. The encoded protein is CASSQARTGTEKLFF.

V gene TRBV7-3 combines with J gene TRBJ2-7; possible D gene TRBD2, 6 bases. The CDR3 covers 13 residues. Germline loops: CDR1 SGHTA, CDR2 FQGTGA. Trimming took 0 bases from V and 12 from J, leaving 15 bases between them. The CDR3 bases are TGTGCCAGCAGCTTAACTCGGAGCGGGCCCCCGTACTTC. Encoded protein: CASSLTRSGPPYF.

This clone has just one count. This chain uses TRBV6-5 with TRBJ2-1; TRBD2 matches 15 bases. The trim removed 5 bases at V and 9 bases at J, leaving 5 bases unmatched. The CDR3 has 15 amino acids. Per germline, CDR1 MNHEY and CDR2 SVGAGI. CDR3 nucleotides: TGTGCCAGCAGTCTCCGGACTAGCGGGGGGGGTGAGCAGTTCTTC. This translates into CASSLRTSGGGEQFF.

The chain carries TRBV2 and TRBJ1-1, with D unresolved. This CDR3 has 12 residues. Trimming left V 7 bases short and J 1 base short, with 7 bases between. Germline V CDR1 and CDR2: SNHLY, FYNNEI. CDR3 in DNA: TGTGCCAGCAAGGTACAGAACACTGAAGCTTTCTTT. Residues: CASKVQNTEAFF.

The chain couples TRBV4-1 to TRBJ2-7; the D gene could be TRBD1 or TRBD2 (5 bases each). Per the germline V gene, CDR1 is MGHRA and CDR2 is YSYEKL. This CDR3 has 12 amino acids. The ends were cut back, 3 bases at V and 6 bases at J, with 9 bases in the middle. In DNA, the CDR3 is TGCGCCAGCAGCCAGGTGAGGGGCGAGCAGTACTTC. It codes for CASSQVRGEQYF.

This clone was counted between two and nine times. The chain has TRBV2 and TRBJ2-4; TRBD1 is a possible D gene (5 bases). V lost 6 bases to trimming and J lost 0 bases, with 15 bases between them. This CDR3 region has 16 residues. CDR1 and CDR2 from the germline V gene are SNHLY and FYNNEI. The CDR3 DNA reads TGTGCCAGCAGGTTTTTTGACAGTCTAGCCAAAAACATTCAGTACTTC. It yields the protein CASRFFDSLAKNIQYF.

The chain couples TRBV11-3 to TRBJ2-1; 8 nucleotides align to TRBD2. This CDR3 spans 15 amino acids. Germline lookup yields CDR1 SGHNT and CDR2 YENEEA. Germline trimming cut 1 base from V and 3 bases from J; bases unmatched to any gene: 2. This CDR3 reads CASSLAGGVYNEQFF. The CDR3 DNA sequence: TGTGCCAGCAGCTTAGCGGGGGGGGTCTACAATGAGCAGTTCTTC. The full variable domain, in which reference TRBV11-3 and TRBJ2-1 provide the parts outside the CDR3, is EAGVVQSPRYKIIEKKQPVAFWCNPISGHNTLYWYLQNLGQGPELLIRYENEEAVDDSQLPKDRFSAERLKGVDSTLKIQPAELGDSAVYLCASSLAGGVYNEQFFGPGTRLTVL.

The rearrangement joins TRBV10-3 to TRBJ1-2; D call uncertain. V lost 6 bases and J lost 2, with 10 bases in between. This CDR3 region has 13 residues. Germline V gene sequence: CDR1 ENHRY, CDR2 SYGVKD. CDR3 in DNA: TGTGCCATCAGCAGCGGGGAGAACTATGGCTACACCTTC. It yields the protein CAISSGENYGYTF.

This chain connects TRBV19 to TRBJ1-1; 7 bases fit TRBD1. Trimming cost V 6 bases and J 0 bases; bases outside gene matches: 13. The germline gives CDR1 LNHDA, CDR2 SQIVND (reference sequence). The CDR3 covers 17 residues. In nucleotides, the CDR3 is TGTGCCAGTAGCTCTTTGGGACAGAGGAGAATGAACACTGAAGCTTTCTTT. This sequence encodes CASSSLGQRRMNTEAFF.

The V gene is TRBV9, the J gene TRBJ2-3; 11 nucleotides match TRBD2. The V segment lost 4 bases and the J segment 5 bases; nucleotides outside the gene matches: 12. CDR3 size: 17 residues. CDR1 is SGDLS, CDR2 YYNGEE, per germline. The DNA of the CDR3 is TGTGCCAGCAGCCCCTGGGGTAGCGGGGGGGGATTAGATACGCAGTATTTT. Protein: CASSPWGSGGGLDTQYF. The variable domain in full, with the rest retrieved from reference TRBV9 and TRBJ2-3, is DSGVTQTPKHLITATGQRVTLRCSPRSGDLSVYWYQQSLDQGLQFLIQYYNGEERAKGNILERFSAQQFPDLHSELNLSSLELGDSALYFCASSPWGSGGGLDTQYFGPGTRLTVL.